The 10 T cell receptor beta chains below come from one sample, sequenced in a study of OX40 agonist ivuxolimab in advanced cancers. Data came from immunoSEQ multiplex PCR; TCRdb stores just in-frame clones and leaves some out. This table holds 25,000 to 35,000 clones, about 86% found once. The sample in question was CD4+ or CD8+ T cells sorted from blood, obtained in a trial of the OX40 agonist ivuxolimab. These TCRs come from an adult with an advanced solid tumor such as melanoma, head and neck, liver or kidney cancer.

CDR3 in amino acids: CASSEWRVEEQYF. CDR3 sequence (DNA): TGTGCCAGCAGTGAATGGAGGGTAGAAGAGCAGTACTTC. The chain couples TRBV6-1 to TRBJ2-7, with D possibly TRBD2 on 6 matching bases. V dropped 2 bases and J dropped 7 bases, with 12 bases sitting between them. Germline assignment: CDR1 MNHNS and CDR2 SASEGT. The CDR3 has 13 amino acids.

The chain recombines TRBV10-2 with TRBJ2-5; possibly TRBD1 for D (6 bases). Germline V CDR1 and CDR2: WSHSY, SAAADI. CDR3 size: 14 residues. V shed 6 bases and J shed 5 bases, with 16 bases lying between them. The CDR3 coding sequence is TGCGCCAGCAGGACCTCAAGGGGGAGCGAGACCCAGTACTTC. Protein: CASRTSRGSETQYF.

The CDR3 DNA is TGTGCCAGCAGCCCTTTGCGGGGGGGAGGAGAGACCCAGTACTTC. It yields the protein CASSPLRGGGETQYF. The chain links TRBV7-8 to TRBJ2-5, with 9 bases identical to TRBD2. The CDR3 is 15 amino acids. V was pared by 5 bases and J by 4 bases, with 8 bases of the junction left unmatched. Germline CDR1 is SGHVS and CDR2 is FQNEAQ.

The rearrangement links TRBV4-1 to TRBJ1-5; weak D call: TRBD1 (5 bases). CDR3 length equals 14 residues. From germline, CDR1 is MGHRA and CDR2 YSYEKL. Between the trimmed V and J ends, which lost 3 bases and 2 bases, there was a span of 8 bases. CDR3 DNA sequence: TGCGCCAGCAGCCACAGGGCTCGCAATCAGCCCCAGCATTTT. Residues: CASSHRARNQPQHF.

V usage is TRBV19 and J usage is TRBJ2-5, with D tentatively TRBD1 (6 bases). The CDR3 spans 16 residues. The V gene lost 3 bases and the J gene lost 5 bases, with 19 bases spanning the gap. Germline V lookup: CDR1 LNHDA, CDR2 SQIVND (reference sequence). The CDR3 spells CASSMRRGFSMETQYF. The CDR3 coding sequence is TGTGCCAGTAGTATGCGCAGGGGATTTTCAATGGAGACCCAGTACTTC. Looking up the rest from reference TRBV19 and TRBJ2-5 gives the full variable domain: DGGITQSPKYLFRKEGQNVTLSCEQNLNHDAMYWYRQDPGQGLRLIYYSQIVNDFQKGDIAEGYSVSREKKESFPLTVTSAQKNPTAFYLCASSMRRGFSMETQYFGPGTRLLVL.

The chain links TRBV15 to TRBJ1-1, with TRBD1 matching 7 bases. Germline CDR1 and CDR2: LNHNV and YYDKDF (reference sequence). This CDR3 contains 16 residues. The J segment lost 4 bases and the V segment lost 3 bases, leaving 11 bases of the junction unmatched. CDR3 DNA sequence: TGTGCCACCAGCAGCGCCTGGTCGGGACAGCTCACTGAAGCTTTCTTT. Encoded protein: CATSSAWSGQLTEAFF. Full variable domain (rest looked up from reference TRBV15 and TRBJ1-1): DAMVIQNPRYQVTQFGKPVTLSCSQTLNHNVMYWYQQKSSQAPKLLFHYYDKDFNNEADTPDNFQSRRPNTSFCFLDIRSPGLGDTAMYLCATSSAWSGQLTEAFFGQGTRLTVV.

The chain's CDR3 is CASRAGVTGELFF. CDR3 DNA sequence: TGTGCCAGCAGGGCAGGGGTCACCGGGGAGCTGTTTTTT. The chain employs TRBV27 and TRBJ2-2, with TRBD1 as a possible D gene (6 bases). The CDR3 spans 13 residues. Trimming took off 6 bases at V and 4 bases at J, with 9 bases between the two ends. Germline-derived CDR1 and CDR2 are MNHEY and SMNVEV (reference sequence).

This chain connects TRBV19 to TRBJ2-2; D gene uncertain. Per the germline V gene, CDR1 is LNHDA and CDR2 is SQIVND (reference sequence). This CDR3 region has 14 residues. V lost 3 bases and J lost 4, with 9 bases in between. The CDR3: CASSMGRGTGELFF. CDR3 in DNA: TGTGCCAGTAGTATGGGAAGAGGCACCGGGGAGCTGTTTTTT.

The chain combines TRBV4-1 with TRBJ2-7; 7 positions agree with TRBD1. Germline lookup yields CDR1 MGHRA and CDR2 YSYEKL. This CDR3 has 15 residues. V shed 0 bases, J shed 4 bases, and the junction held 6 bases outside the gene matches. Here the CDR3 reads CASSQETGIAYEQYF. The CDR3 DNA follows: TGCGCCAGCAGCCAAGAGACAGGGATCGCTTACGAGCAGTACTTC.

This sequence joins TRBV6-1 and TRBJ2-1, with 8 bases matching TRBD2. The CDR3 length is 15 residues. V dropped 1 base and J dropped 3; count of bases not matched to a gene: 2. CDR1 and CDR2 from the germline V gene are MNHNS and SASEGT. CDR3 protein: CASSEGGLDYNEQFF. The DNA of the CDR3 is TGTGCCAGCAGTGAAGGGGGACTAGACTACAATGAGCAGTTCTTC.